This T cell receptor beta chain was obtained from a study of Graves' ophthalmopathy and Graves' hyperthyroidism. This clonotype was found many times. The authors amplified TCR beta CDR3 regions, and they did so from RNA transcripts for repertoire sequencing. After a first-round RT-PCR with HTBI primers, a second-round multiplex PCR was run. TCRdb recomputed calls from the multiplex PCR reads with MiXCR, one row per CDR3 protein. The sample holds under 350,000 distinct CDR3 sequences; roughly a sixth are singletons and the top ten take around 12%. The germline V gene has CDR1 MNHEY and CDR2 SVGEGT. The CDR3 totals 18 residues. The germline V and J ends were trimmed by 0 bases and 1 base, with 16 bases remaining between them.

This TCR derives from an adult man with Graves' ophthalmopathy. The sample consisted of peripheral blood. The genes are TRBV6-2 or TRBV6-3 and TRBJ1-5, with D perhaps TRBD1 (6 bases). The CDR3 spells CASSYSAQQGRSNQPQHF. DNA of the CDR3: TGTGCCAGCAGTTACTCGGCACAACAGGGTAGAAGCAATCAGCCCCAGCATTTT.